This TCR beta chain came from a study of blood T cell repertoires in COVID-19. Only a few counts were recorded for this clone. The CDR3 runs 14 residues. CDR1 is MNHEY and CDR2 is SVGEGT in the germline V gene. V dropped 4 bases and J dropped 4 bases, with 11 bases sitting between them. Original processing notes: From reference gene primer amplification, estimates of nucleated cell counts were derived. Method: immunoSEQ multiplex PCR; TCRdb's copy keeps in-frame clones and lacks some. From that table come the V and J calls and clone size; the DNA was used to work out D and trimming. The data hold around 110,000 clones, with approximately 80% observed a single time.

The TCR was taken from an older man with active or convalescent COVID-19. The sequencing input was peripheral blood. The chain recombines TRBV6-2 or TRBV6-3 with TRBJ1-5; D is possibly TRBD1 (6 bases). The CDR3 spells CASSFDRFNQPQHF. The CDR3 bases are TGTGCCAGCAGTTTTGACAGGTTTAATCAGCCCCAGCATTTT.